In this sample, the clone carrying this T cell receptor beta chain turned up a few times. What it recognizes is unknown. Specified treatment: 15 to 20 received Ad26.COV2.S at low or high dose, single or two shots; 5 received placebo; per-sample allocation not given. Following the first vaccine or placebo injection, samples were taken on day 63. Within Boston, the person who donated was an adult of 18-55 years. CDR1 is KGHSH, CDR2 LQKENI, per germline. The CDR3 is made up of 14 amino acids. V lost 3 bases, J lost 6 bases, and 7 bases stayed unmatched. This entry belongs to a study of Ad26.COV2.S vaccination and SARS-CoV-2 variants. General observations from the study: The placebo group had lower spike-specific TCR breadth than the vaccine recipients did.

Produced via immunoSEQ multiplex PCR; TCRdb's table is partial and in-frame only. This table has about 400,000 clones, 83% appearing once. The rearrangement joins TRBV18 to TRBJ2-7; TRBD2 matches 8 bases. This receptor was obtained from a person between 18 and 60 years old who received the Ad26.COV2.S COVID-19 vaccine or a placebo. Sequenced here: peripheral blood, sampled in a trial of Ad26.COV2.S vaccine versus placebo. CDR3 region: CASSPGLEGREQYF. The CDR3 DNA reads as TGTGCCAGCTCACCGGGACTAGAGGGACGCGAGCAGTACTTC.